Presented here are 4 T cell receptor beta chains from one specimen sequenced in a study of cytomegalovirus exposure and HLA in healthy donors. The PCR had 60 Vbeta and 13 Jbeta primers. Generated by immunoSEQ multiplex PCR, the TCRdb table keeps only in-frame clones and is missing some. The sample yields some 100,000 clones, around 74% seen once. The sequenced sample consisted of PBMCs. The source is a female donor in good health and CMV-seropositive.

The J gene is TRBJ1-1, the V gene TRBV7-8; unclear D gene. This CDR3 comprises 14 residues. Between the trimmed V and J ends, which lost 2 bases and 0 bases, there was a span of 7 bases. Germline V gives CDR1 SGHVS, CDR2 FQNEAQ. Written as DNA, the CDR3 is TGTGCCAGCAGCTTATTCTCGTTGAACACTGAAGCTTTCTTT. Encoded protein: CASSLFSLNTEAFF.

The chain links TRBV29-1 to TRBJ2-7; 7 positions agree with TRBD2. The CDR3 sequence is 12 residues long. Germline CDR1 SQVTM, CDR2 ANQGSEA. V dropped 3 bases and J dropped 12; count of bases not matched to a gene: 11. The CDR3 bases are TGCAGCGTTGAGCCCGTGGGAGCGGGAAGGTACTTC. It codes for CSVEPVGAGRYF.

The genes are TRBV4-3 and TRBJ1-4, with TRBD1 matching 7 bases. The CDR3 extends over 16 amino acids. Germline CDR1 and CDR2: LGHNA and YSLEER. Unmatched junction bases numbered 5, after V lost 2 bases and J lost 2 bases. DNA of the CDR3: TGCGCCAGCAGCCAATATTCAGGGGGGACTAATGAAAAACTGTTTTTT. Translation: CASSQYSGGTNEKLFF.

This chain connects TRBV5-4 to TRBJ2-5; no clear D gene. There are 14 residues in the CDR3. V was pared by 0 bases and J by 3 bases, with 9 bases between. Germline V gene data show CDR1 as SGHNT and CDR2 as YYREEE (reference sequence). CDR3 amino acids: CASSLANSEETQYF. In DNA, the CDR3 is TGTGCCAGCAGCTTGGCCAACTCGGAAGAGACCCAGTACTTC.